This passage covers 21 T cell receptor beta chains from one sample sequenced in a study of vaccination and CD4 T cells after COVID-19. TCRdb processed the PCR reads anew with MiXCR; each CDR3 protein has one entry. The repertoire holds more than 12,000 distinct CDR3 sequences, with roughly 71% as singletons. This material consisted of CD4+ T cells from blood, taken after SARS-CoV-2 vaccination. Source of these receptors: a human donor who had recovered from COVID-19.

The CDR3 DNA reads TGTGCCACCAGTGACTCCGACAGGGTTAGCCACGAGCAGTACTTC. Its protein product is CATSDSDRVSHEQYF. The chain links TRBV24-1 to TRBJ2-7; 7 positions agree with TRBD1. V was clipped by 4 bases and J by 5 bases; unmatched bases: 10. The CDR3 loop spans 15 amino acids. The V gene's germline CDR1 is KGHDR and CDR2 SFDVKD.

The chain carries TRBV15 and TRBJ2-3; TRBD1 matches 7 bases. The CDR3 extends over 19 amino acids. J was trimmed by 1 base and V by 3 bases; bases with no gene match: 16. In germline, CDR1 is LNHNV, CDR2 YYDKDF (reference sequence). CDR3 in amino acids: CATSRDGRDSKDRTDTQYF. CDR3 coding DNA: TGTGCCACCAGCAGGGACGGTCGGGACAGCAAAGACCGCACAGATACGCAGTATTTT. The full variable domain, in which reference TRBV15 and TRBJ2-3 provide the parts outside the CDR3, is DAMVIQNPRYQVTQFGKPVTLSCSQTLNHNVMYWYQQKSSQAPKLLFHYYDKDFNNEADTPDNFQSRRPNTSFCFLDIRSPGLGDTAMYLCATSRDGRDSKDRTDTQYFGPGTRLTVL.

This clonotype appeared a few times. The V gene is TRBV10-3, the J gene TRBJ1-2, with 7 bases that match TRBD1. The germline gives CDR1 ENHRY, CDR2 SYGVKD. J lost 8 bases, V lost 2 bases, and 5 bases had no gene match. This CDR3 contains 13 residues. Here the CDR3 DNA reads TGTGCCATCAGTGAGAACAGGGGTAGAGGCTACACCTTC. Its translation: CAISENRGRGYTF.

This sequence joins TRBV7-2 and TRBJ2-3; TRBD2 might be the D (6 bases). Germline lookup yields CDR1 SGHTA and CDR2 FQGNSA. V lost 6 bases, J lost 6 bases, and 10 bases lay in between. The CDR3 consists of 12 residues. CDR3 coding DNA: TGTGCCAGCAGGATTAGCGGCGATACGCAGTATTTT. This gives the protein CASRISGDTQYF.

This clonotype has only a few counts. The chain employs TRBV27 and TRBJ2-3; possible D gene TRBD2, 5 bases. Germline CDR1 reads MNHEY; CDR2 reads SMNVEV (reference sequence). This CDR3 has 17 amino acids. Trimming stripped 6 bases from V and 0 bases from J, with 19 bases between. This chain's CDR3 is CASRFGGRVGSTDTQYF. For the CDR3, the DNA is TGTGCCAGCAGATTCGGAGGTAGGGTTGGGAGCACAGATACGCAGTATTTT.

The chain employs TRBV19 and TRBJ1-1, with D unclear. CDR1 is LNHDA, CDR2 SQIVND, per germline (reference sequence). V lost 4 bases to trimming and J lost 10 bases, with 13 bases between them. This CDR3 is 12 amino acids long. CDR3 in DNA: TGTGCCAGTAGTAGATGGGGAAGAGGAGCTTTCTTT. Amino acid sequence: CASSRWGRGAFF.

The chain carries TRBV2 and TRBJ2-2; D might be TRBD2 (6 bases). V dropped 6 bases and J dropped 2 bases, with 10 bases sitting between them. The CDR3 extends over 14 amino acids. Germline V CDR1 and CDR2: SNHLY, FYNNEI. The DNA of the CDR3 is TGTGCCAGCAGAACGGGACTTAACACCGGGGAGCTGTTTTTT. Translated, it gives CASRTGLNTGELFF.

This clonotype occurred a few times. The chain joins TRBV27 to TRBJ1-1, with D unresolved. The germline V and J ends were trimmed by 7 bases and 4 bases, with 19 bases remaining between them. Germline CDR1 MNHEY, CDR2 SMNVEV (reference sequence). The CDR3 totals 15 residues. The CDR3 here is CASIPLDALGTEAFF. The DNA for the CDR3 is TGTGCCAGCATCCCCTTGGACGCCTTAGGCACTGAAGCTTTCTTT.

The chain recombines TRBV15 with TRBJ2-7; perhaps TRBD1 as D (6 bases). This CDR3 comprises 15 residues. Trimming shortened V by 8 bases and J by 2 bases, and 19 bases separated the two germline ends. Germline CDR1 LNHNV, CDR2 YYDKDF (reference sequence). CDR3 DNA sequence: TGTGCCACCGCTACTAACAGGGCCCCCGCCTACGAGCAGTACTTC. This translates into CATATNRAPAYEQYF.

The V gene is TRBV28, the J gene TRBJ2-5; D gene ambiguous. V lost 3 bases and J 0 bases, leaving 5 bases between the germline ends. The CDR3 contains 13 residues. Per the germline V gene, CDR1 is MDHEN and CDR2 is SYDVKM. The CDR3 sequence is CASSFGNQETQYF. The CDR3 nucleotides are TGTGCCAGCAGTTTTGGGAACCAAGAGACCCAGTACTTC.

V is TRBV11-1 and J is TRBJ1-2; TRBD1 matches 11 bases. The CDR3 sequence is 15 residues long. Looked up from germline, CDR1 is SGHAT and CDR2 is FQDESV (reference sequence). Trimming cost V 5 bases and J 2 bases; bases outside gene matches: 4. CDR3 in DNA: TGTGCCAGCAGCCAGGACAGGGGGCGAAACTATGGCTACACCTTC. This codes for CASSQDRGRNYGYTF.

This sequence joins TRBV7-9 and TRBJ1-3; the D is unclear. CDR3 length equals 13 residues. Per the germline V gene, CDR1 is SEHNR and CDR2 is FQNEAQ (reference sequence). V was clipped by 5 bases and J by 6 bases, with 11 bases between them. This CDR3 reads CASSNGPANTIYF. DNA of the CDR3: TGTGCCAGCAGCAATGGGCCGGCAAACACCATATATTTT.

V gene TRBV12-3 or TRBV12-4 combines with J gene TRBJ2-3, with 8 bases identical to TRBD2. Trimming cost V 5 bases and J 1 base; bases outside gene matches: 8. This CDR3 spans 16 amino acids. The CDR3 DNA is TGTGCCAGCAGTCCAACCCGGGAGGGGGGCACAGATACGCAGTATTTT. This sequence encodes CASSPTREGGTDTQYF.

V is TRBV20-1 and J is TRBJ1-2; maybe TRBD1 (6 bases). The germline V gene has CDR1 DFQATT and CDR2 SNEGSKA (reference sequence). This CDR3 region has 16 residues. V was pared by 3 bases and J by 4 bases, with 21 bases between. CDR3 protein: CSARSPWGGYSYGYTF. The CDR3 nucleotides are TGCAGTGCTAGGTCCCCCTGGGGGGGCTATTCCTATGGCTACACCTTC.

The rearrangement links TRBV7-2 to TRBJ2-5; 7 bases are shared with TRBD2. This CDR3 is built from 14 residues. CDR1 and CDR2 (germline): SGHTA, FQGNSA. V lost 5 bases and J lost 0; bases outside the gene matches: 3. The CDR3 nucleotides are TGTGCCAGCAGCCCACTAGCGCACCAAGAGACCCAGTACTTC. It is translated as CASSPLAHQETQYF.

The V and J genes are TRBV20-1 and TRBJ2-5; TRBD1 might be the D (6 bases). The germline V and J ends were trimmed by 6 bases and 0 bases, with 14 bases remaining between them. This CDR3 has 14 residues. CDR1 and CDR2 (germline): DFQATT, SNEGSKA (reference sequence). In nucleotides, the CDR3 is TGCAGTGCCACACCGACAGGTGACCAAGAGACCCAGTACTTC. It codes for CSATPTGDQETQYF.

The V call is TRBV10-3, the J call TRBJ2-3, with D possibly matching TRBD2 (6 bases). Trimming removed 10 bases at V and 4 bases at J, with 15 bases between. The CDR3 consists of 13 residues. Germline V lookup: CDR1 ENHRY, CDR2 SYGVKD. CDR3 sequence reads: CATREATPDTQYF. CDR3 DNA sequence: TGTGCCACCAGGGAGGCCACTCCAGATACGCAGTATTTT.

This clonotype was seen only a few times. The CDR3 spells CASSQAGVNIQYF. The DNA of the CDR3 is TGTGCCAGCAGCCAAGCGGGAGTGAACATTCAGTACTTC. The J gene is TRBJ2-4, the V gene TRBV7-9; TRBD2 agrees at 8 bases. Germline CDR1 reads SEHNR; CDR2 reads FQNEAQ (reference sequence). The ends lost 5 bases at V and 7 bases at J; junction bases unmatched: 4. The CDR3 is made up of 13 amino acids.

The chain links TRBV2 to TRBJ1-5, with D possibly being TRBD1 (6 bases). This CDR3 contains 14 residues. Trimming stripped 7 bases from V and 6 bases from J, with 16 bases between. Germline values: CDR1 SNHLY, CDR2 FYNNEI. CDR3 region: CASNLGGGGQPQHF. In nucleotides, the CDR3 is TGTGCCAGCAATCTGGGGGGAGGGGGTCAGCCCCAGCATTTT.

This chain joins TRBV2 and TRBJ2-7; 11 nucleotides agree with TRBD1. Germline assignment: CDR1 SNHLY and CDR2 FYNNEI. J was trimmed by 6 bases and V by 6 bases; bases with no gene match: 7. CDR3 size: 14 residues. The CDR3 region has the DNA TGTGCCAGCAGCGCCGGGACAGGGGGTGGCGAGCAGTACTTC. It specifies CASSAGTGGGEQYF.

The chain carries TRBV6-5 and TRBJ1-3; D perhaps matches TRBD1 (5 bases). Germline values: CDR1 MNHEY, CDR2 SVGAGI. With 4 bases removed from V and 4 bases from J, the gap between germline ends came to 14 bases. This CDR3 spans 15 amino acids. CDR3 loop: CASSLQGAAGNTIYF. CDR3 in DNA: TGTGCCAGCAGTTTACAAGGGGCTGCGGGAAACACCATATATTTT.